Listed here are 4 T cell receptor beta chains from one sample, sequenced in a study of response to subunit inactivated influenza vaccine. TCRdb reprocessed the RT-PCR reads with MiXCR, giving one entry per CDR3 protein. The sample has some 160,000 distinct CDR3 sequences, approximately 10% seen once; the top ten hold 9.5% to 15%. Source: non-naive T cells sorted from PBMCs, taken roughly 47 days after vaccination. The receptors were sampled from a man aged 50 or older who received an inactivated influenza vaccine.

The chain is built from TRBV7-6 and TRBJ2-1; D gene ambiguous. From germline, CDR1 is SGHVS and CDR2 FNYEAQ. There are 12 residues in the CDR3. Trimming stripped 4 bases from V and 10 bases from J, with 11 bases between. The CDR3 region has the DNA TGTGCCAGCAGCTCAGTTGCGTGGGAGCAGTTCTTC. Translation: CASSSVAWEQFF.

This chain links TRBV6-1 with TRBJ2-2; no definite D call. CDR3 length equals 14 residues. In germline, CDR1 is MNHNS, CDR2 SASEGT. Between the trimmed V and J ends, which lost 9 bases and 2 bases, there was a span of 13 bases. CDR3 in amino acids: CASQSWGNTGELFF. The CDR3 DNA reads TGTGCCAGTCAGAGTTGGGGAAACACCGGGGAGCTGTTTTTT.

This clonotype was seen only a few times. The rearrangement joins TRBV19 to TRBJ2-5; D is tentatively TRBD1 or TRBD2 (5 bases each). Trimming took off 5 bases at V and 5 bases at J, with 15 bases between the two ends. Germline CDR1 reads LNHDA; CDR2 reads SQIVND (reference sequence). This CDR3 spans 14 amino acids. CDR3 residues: CASSLGTSPETQYF. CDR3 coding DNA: TGTGCCAGTAGTCTCGGGACCAGCCCGGAGACCCAGTACTTC.

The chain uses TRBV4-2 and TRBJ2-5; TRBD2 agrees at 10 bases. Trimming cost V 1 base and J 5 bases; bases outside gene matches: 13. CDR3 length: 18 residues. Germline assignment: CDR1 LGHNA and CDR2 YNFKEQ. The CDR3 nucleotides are TGTGCCAGCAGCCAAGGGTCGTCTAGCGGGGGTCTCGTCGAGACCCAGTACTTC. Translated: CASSQGSSSGGLVETQYF.